Listed below are T cell receptor beta chains from one sample, sequenced in a study of graft-versus-host responses after intestinal transplantation. These TCRs are of unknown antigen specificity. Assay: immunoSEQ multiplex PCR; the TCRdb copy retains only in-frame clones and omits some. The table includes 70,000 to 100,000 clones, less than 90% detected once. The sample in question was unstimulated CD4+ T cells sorted from spleen or lymph node cells, obtained before intestinal transplant. The receptors originated from a human donor who received an intestinal transplant. CDR3s include the opening cysteine and the closing phenylalanine or tryptophan. The order of the fields is clone size, D gene, V gene, J gene, CDR3 protein, CDR3 DNA. The D gene is left open where the match is weak. Expanded clones are given a class, and other clones once, few, many or no size at all.

clone size: NA
D gene: TRBD1
V gene: TRBV11-3
J gene: TRBJ2-5
CDR3 protein: CASSPGQAQETQYF
CDR3 DNA: TGTGCCAGCAGCCCCGGACAGGCCCAAGAGACCCAGTACTTC

clone size: NA
D gene: TRBD1
V gene: TRBV6-5
J gene: TRBJ1-6
CDR3 protein: CASSFADRGDSPLHF
CDR3 DNA: TGTGCCAGCAGTTTCGCCGACAGGGGGGACTCACCCCTCCACTTT

clone size: once
D gene: TRBD1
V gene: TRBV30
J gene: TRBJ2-7
CDR3 protein: CAWRTGGHEQYF
CDR3 DNA: TGTGCCTGGAGGACAGGGGGCCACGAGCAGTACTTC

clone size: NA
D gene: TRBD1
V gene: TRBV4-2
J gene: TRBJ1-4
CDR3 protein: CASSGTGAINEKLFF
CDR3 DNA: TGTGCCAGCAGCGGTACAGGGGCGATTAATGAAAAACTGTTTTTT

clone size: once
D gene: TRBD1
V gene: TRBV5-1
J gene: TRBJ1-2
CDR3 protein: CASSSYSGTDLLYGYTF
CDR3 DNA: TGCGCCAGCAGCTCGTACTCCGGGACAGACCTGTTATATGGCTACACCTTC

clone size: NA
D gene: NA
V gene: TRBV27
J gene: TRBJ2-3
CDR3 protein: CASSFVRRVKGDTQYF
CDR3 DNA: TGTGCCAGCAGTTTTGTTCGCAGGGTTAAAGGGGATACGCAGTATTTT

clone size: NA
D gene: TRBD2
V gene: TRBV29-1
J gene: TRBJ2-5
CDR3 protein: CSVVAGVRQTQYF
CDR3 DNA: TGCAGCGTAGTAGCGGGAGTCCGCCAGACCCAGTACTTC

clone size: NA
D gene: NA
V gene: TRBV5-3
J gene: TRBJ1-3
CDR3 protein: CARSPTNPDSSGNTIYF
CDR3 DNA: TGTGCCAGAAGCCCAACAAACCCGGACAGCTCTGGAAACACCATATATTTT

clone size: few
D gene: TRBD1
V gene: TRBV6-5
J gene: TRBJ2-4
CDR3 protein: CASSTGGLAKNIQYF
CDR3 DNA: TGTGCCAGCAGTACAGGGGGCTTAGCCAAAAACATTCAGTACTTC

clone size: NA
D gene: TRBD2
V gene: TRBV4-2
J gene: TRBJ2-5
CDR3 protein: CASSQAGAGGPVETQYF
CDR3 DNA: TGTGCCAGCAGCCAAGCCGGAGCGGGGGGGCCCGTAGAGACCCAGTACTTC

clone size: NA
D gene: NA
V gene: TRBV14
J gene: TRBJ1-1
CDR3 protein: CASSWGPGTPEAFF
CDR3 DNA: TGTGCCAGCAGTTGGGGACCCGGGACTCCTGAAGCTTTCTTT

clone size: NA
D gene: TRBD2
V gene: TRBV5-4
J gene: TRBJ2-4
CDR3 protein: CASSLAGGSRNIQYF
CDR3 DNA: TGTGCCAGCAGCTTGGCCGGGGGGTCCCGGAACATTCAGTACTTC

clone size: once
D gene: NA
V gene: TRBV6-5
J gene: TRBJ1-5
CDR3 protein: CASKSTGSNQPQHF
CDR3 DNA: TGTGCCAGCAAGTCCACAGGGTCTAATCAGCCCCAGCATTTT

clone size: NA
D gene: TRBD2
V gene: TRBV18
J gene: TRBJ2-5
CDR3 protein: CASSAIPGLAGGPSETQYF
CDR3 DNA: TGTGCCAGCTCAGCAATTCCGGGACTAGCGGGAGGGCCGAGTGAGACCCAGTACTTC

clone size: NA
D gene: NA
V gene: TRBV15
J gene: TRBJ1-4
CDR3 protein: CATSRTSGSNEKLFF
CDR3 DNA: TGTGCCACCAGCAGAACCTCGGGGTCAAATGAAAAACTGTTTTTT

clone size: NA
D gene: TRBD1
V gene: TRBV6-1
J gene: TRBJ1-5
CDR3 protein: CASSATRQGPIHSNQPQHF
CDR3 DNA: TGTGCCAGCAGTGCTACAAGACAGGGACCCATTCATAGCAATCAGCCCCAGCATTTT

clone size: NA
D gene: NA
V gene: TRBV19
J gene: TRBJ1-2
CDR3 protein: CASSIITGGNYGYTF
CDR3 DNA: TGTGCCAGTAGTATAATTACGGGGGGCAACTATGGCTACACCTTC

clone size: NA
D gene: TRBD2
V gene: TRBV5-6
J gene: TRBJ2-7
CDR3 protein: CASSLGLADVSYEQYF
CDR3 DNA: TGTGCCAGCAGCTTGGGACTAGCGGATGTCTCCTACGAGCAGTACTTC

clone size: NA
D gene: NA
V gene: TRBV2
J gene: TRBJ1-5
CDR3 protein: CASSLRGLSNQPQHF
CDR3 DNA: TGTGCCAGCAGTTTAAGGGGACTGAGCAATCAGCCCCAGCATTTT

clone size: NA
D gene: NA
V gene: TRBV11-2
J gene: TRBJ1-4
CDR3 protein: CASSLVTASNEKLFF
CDR3 DNA: TGTGCCAGCAGCTTAGTCACAGCCTCTAATGAAAAACTGTTTTTT